This TCR beta chain was captured by sequencing in a study of cytomegalovirus exposure and HLA in healthy donors. As concerns this clone: Its specificity is not known.

CDR1 and CDR2 (germline): SGHNT, YENEEA. There are 18 residues in the CDR3. Trimming stripped 2 bases from V and 0 bases from J, with 16 bases between. Study-wide findings and caveats: The study flagged some 170 TCR beta chains as cytomegalovirus-associated. Exclusion applied to some V segments, including TRBV6-2 and TRBV6-3, as they were indistinguishable.

Healthy individuals who donated bone marrow served as the donors. PCR employed 60 Vbeta and 13 Jbeta primers. Method: immunoSEQ multiplex PCR; TCRdb's copy keeps in-frame clones and lacks some. The repertoire holds 140,000 to 150,000 clones, with about 80% as singletons. The TCR was taken from a man between 40 and 49 years old in good health and CMV-seronegative. Sequenced material: PBMCs. The rearrangement links TRBV11-3 to TRBJ2-2; D might be TRBD1 (6 bases). In DNA form, the CDR3 reads TGTGCCAGCAGCTTAACCTTCTGGACAGTGGCGAACACCGGGGAGCTGTTTTTT. It is translated as CASSLTFWTVANTGELFF.